This note documents a single T cell receptor (beta chain) sequence. These data come from a study of blood T cell repertoires in COVID-19. About the study: The United States, Italy and Spain supplied acute and convalescent COVID-19 samples.

Measured with immunoSEQ multiplex PCR; TCRdb has only the in-frame clones, and not every one. Of fewer than 60,000 clones in the sample, around four fifths were seen once. The receptor was isolated from a woman older than 75 with acute or convalescent COVID-19. Sequencing was done on a sample of peripheral blood.

The CDR3 here is CASSLAREALPYEKLFF. CDR3 in DNA: TGTGCCAGCAGCTTAGCGCGGGAGGCTCTGCCCTATGAAAAACTGTTTTTT. The rearrangement links TRBV7-9 to TRBJ1-4; D is unclear. CDR1 is SEHNR, CDR2 FQNEAQ, per germline (reference sequence). The V and J ends lost 0 bases and 6 bases respectively, with 17 bases between them. The length of the CDR3 is 17 residues.